These 31 T cell receptor beta chains share one sample of origin, sequenced in a study of beta chain features in type 1 diabetes (dated by TCRdb to between 2017 and 2018). Overall study outcomes, separate from this receptor: Type 1 diabetes patients showed a moderate but significant shortening of TCRB CDR3 length in all four CD4+ subsets.

Receptors were amplified or captured by the immunoSEQ multiplex PCR assay. The entire amount of isolated RNA was reverse transcribed using the High Capacity cDNA Reverse Transcription Kit, so the sequenced TCRB transcripts were expressed ones. In TCRdb, the immuneACCESS table is reduced to in-frame sequences with V and J assigned. These tables do not hold every clone; where another copy was compared, an unresolved V gene accounts for under half, and the others remain unexplained. The sample table holds 280,000 or so clones, of which approximately 15% were seen once. In total, the top ten clones hold roughly 0.015% of the sample. These receptors have no known antigen. The sample comprised naive CD4+ T cells from blood. Per the publication, the cell subset or site label means: true naive CD4+ T cells. The source of these receptors is a man between 18 and 35 years old with type 1 diabetes.

This chain links TRBV16 with TRBJ1-2; weak D call: TRBD1 (6 bases). V lost 4 bases, J lost 4 bases, and 13 bases lay in between. CDR3 length equals 14 residues. Germline V gene data show CDR1 as KGHSY and CDR2 as FQNENV. The CDR3 loop is CASSRRLDSYGYTF. As DNA, the CDR3 is TGTGCCAGCAGCCGACGATTGGACAGCTATGGCTACACCTTC.

This clone was picked up a small number of times. The chain recombines TRBV5-1 with TRBJ2-2; TRBD1 matches 8 bases. The J segment lost 4 bases and the V segment lost 4 bases, leaving 6 bases of the junction unmatched. This CDR3 comprises 15 residues. Germline CDR1 SGHRS, CDR2 YFSETQ. The CDR3 nucleotides are TGCGCCAGCAGCGTTAGGACAGGGATCACCGGGGAGCTGTTTTTT. Residues: CASSVRTGITGELFF.

The chain joins TRBV19 to TRBJ2-1, with 11 bases matching TRBD1. Germline CDR1 LNHDA, CDR2 SQIVND (reference sequence). The CDR3 is 14 amino acids. J lost 9 bases, V lost 5 bases, and 6 bases had no gene match. The CDR3 sequence: CASSSGQGAREQFF. CDR3 bases: TGTGCCAGTAGTTCAGGACAGGGGGCCCGTGAGCAGTTCTTC.

This clone has a handful of counts. The V call is TRBV7-9, the J call TRBJ2-5; possibly TRBD1 for D (5 bases). V gave up 0 bases and J gave up 3 bases, with 11 bases separating them. Germline CDR1 is SEHNR and CDR2 is FQNEAQ (reference sequence). This CDR3 comprises 15 residues. The CDR3 region is CASSLAGVVEETQYF. CDR3 DNA sequence: TGTGCCAGCAGCTTAGCAGGGGTTGTCGAAGAGACCCAGTACTTC.

The V and J genes are TRBV5-8 and TRBJ2-1, with 14 bases aligning to TRBD2. Trimming at V came to 4 bases and at J to 0 bases, leaving 9 bases not matched to a gene. Germline values: CDR1 SGHTS, CDR2 YDEGEE. CDR3 length equals 19 residues. This CDR3 is CASSRSGTSGSISYNEQFF. The CDR3 DNA follows: TGTGCCAGCAGCCGCTCCGGGACTAGCGGGAGTATCTCCTACAATGAGCAGTTCTTC.

The rearrangement uses TRBV19 and TRBJ2-6; 8 bases map to TRBD1. V was clipped by 6 bases and J by 4 bases; unmatched bases: 8. Germline V gene lookup returns CDR1 LNHDA and CDR2 SQIVND (reference sequence). The CDR3 is 16 residues long. The CDR3 sequence is CASSDRGVAGANVLTF. DNA for the CDR3: TGTGCCAGTAGCGACAGGGGTGTGGCAGGGGCCAACGTCCTGACTTTC.

The rearrangement joins TRBV10-2 to TRBJ2-5, with TRBD1 identical over 9 bases. Looked up from germline, CDR1 is WSHSY and CDR2 is SAAADI. V gave up 6 bases and J gave up 5 bases; unmatched junction bases: 10. This CDR3 contains 15 residues. The CDR3 region is CASSGIQGARETQYF. For the CDR3, the DNA is TGCGCCAGCAGCGGCATACAGGGGGCGAGGGAGACCCAGTACTTC.

J is TRBJ1-4 and V is TRBV2, with a tentative D call TRBD1 (6 bases). The CDR3 extends over 14 amino acids. In germline, CDR1 is SNHLY, CDR2 FYNNEI. V lost 6 bases and J lost 0, with 8 bases in between. The DNA for the CDR3 is TGTGCCAGCAGGGCAGGGGCAACTAATGAAAAACTGTTTTTT. Protein: CASRAGATNEKLFF.

The chain carries TRBV9 and TRBJ2-1; D is perhaps TRBD2 (6 bases). The V end lost 3 bases, the J end lost 2 bases, and 12 bases lay between the germline ends. The CDR3 extends over 15 amino acids. Germline values: CDR1 SGDLS, CDR2 YYNGEE. DNA for the CDR3: TGTGCCAGCAGCGACCGGGACTCTACCTACAATGAGCAGTTCTTC. Its protein product is CASSDRDSTYNEQFF.

The chain recombines TRBV27 with TRBJ2-3, with D perhaps matching TRBD2 (5 bases). V dropped 6 bases and J dropped 0 bases, with 7 bases sitting between them. CDR3 length: 13 residues. Germline CDR1 is MNHEY and CDR2 is SMNVEV (reference sequence). The CDR3 DNA sequence: TGTGCCAGCAGGCAGCGGAGCACAGATACGCAGTATTTT. Translating it yields CASRQRSTDTQYF.

V is TRBV6-5 and J is TRBJ2-2, with D possibly TRBD1 on 5 matching bases. Germline V CDR1 and CDR2: MNHEY, SVGAGI. Trimming shortened V by 10 bases and J by 4 bases, and 16 bases separated the two germline ends. The CDR3 consists of 14 residues. The CDR3 here is CATFPRVATGELFF. The CDR3 bases are TGTGCCACCTTTCCCAGGGTGGCCACCGGGGAGCTGTTTTTT.

This clone was seen a handful of times. This rearrangement joins TRBV7-2 to TRBJ2-3; 11 bases line up with TRBD2. Trimming cost V 4 bases and J 3 bases; bases outside gene matches: 6. Per germline, CDR1 SGHTA and CDR2 FQGNSA. This CDR3 contains 16 residues. The CDR3 DNA sequence: TGTGCCAGCAGCTGGGGGGGACTAGCGGATACAGATACGCAGTATTTT. This translates into CASSWGGLADTDTQYF.

The table lists this clone with a few counts. CDR3 in amino acids: CASSPASGRAEQYF. In DNA, the CDR3 is TGTGCCAGCTCACCGGCCAGCGGGAGGGCCGAGCAGTACTTC. The J gene is TRBJ2-7, the V gene TRBV18, with 10 bases matching TRBD2. Germline lookup yields CDR1 KGHSH and CDR2 LQKENI. The CDR3 runs 14 residues. Trimming took 3 bases from V and 6 from J; bases not matched to a gene: 5.

The V gene is TRBV10-1, the J gene TRBJ2-2; perhaps TRBD2 as D (6 bases). The CDR3 runs to 14 residues. Germline V gives CDR1 WNHNN, CDR2 SYGVQD (reference sequence). V was cut by 3 bases and J by 7 bases, with 12 bases left in between. CDR3 nucleotide sequence: TGCGCCAGCAGTGAAGAAGCGGGTTACGGGGAGCTGTTTTTT. The encoded protein is CASSEEAGYGELFF.

In DNA, the CDR3 is TGTGCCAGCAGGAACTTCTACGAGCAGTACTTC. This sequence encodes CASRNFYEQYF. J is TRBJ2-7 and V is TRBV28; D remains ambiguous. The CDR3 loop spans 11 amino acids. The V and J ends lost 6 bases and 3 bases respectively, with 6 bases between them. CDR1 and CDR2 (germline): MDHEN, SYDVKM.

This chain links TRBV6-6 with TRBJ2-7; D ambiguous. V was clipped by 6 bases and J by 7 bases, with 13 bases between them. The CDR3 runs 12 residues. CDR1 is MNHNY, CDR2 SVGAGI, per germline (reference sequence). The CDR3 loop reads CASRFTYGEQYF. As DNA, the CDR3 is TGTGCCAGCAGGTTTACCTACGGGGAGCAGTACTTC.

This clone was seen a handful of times. This chain uses TRBV6-1 with TRBJ1-1; 9 nucleotides line up with TRBD1. V shed 6 bases and J 6 bases; nucleotides not matched to a gene: 11. The germline gives CDR1 MNHNS, CDR2 SASEGT. This CDR3 comprises 15 residues. CDR3 residues: CASRVYRDRVSEAFF. CDR3 DNA: TGTGCCAGCAGAGTTTACCGGGACAGGGTCTCTGAAGCTTTCTTT.

The V and J genes are TRBV28 and TRBJ2-1; D is undetermined. Trimming stripped 1 base from V and 8 bases from J, with 6 bases between. This CDR3 contains 12 residues. CDR1 is MDHEN and CDR2 is SYDVKM in the germline V gene. The CDR3 coding sequence is TGTGCCAGCAGTTTATTGTCTTATGAGCAGTTCTTC. Its protein is CASSLLSYEQFF.

This clone was detected only a few times. This chain uses TRBV5-4 with TRBJ2-1; a possible D gene is TRBD1 (6 bases). Trimming removed 4 bases from V and 2 bases from J, with 10 bases in between. This CDR3 is 14 amino acids long. Germline V lookup: CDR1 SGHNT, CDR2 YYREEE (reference sequence). The CDR3: CASSPQGPYNEQFF. CDR3 bases: TGTGCCAGCAGCCCCCAGGGGCCCTACAATGAGCAGTTCTTC.

This clone was seen a handful of times. The rearrangement joins TRBV7-2 to TRBJ1-1, with D maybe TRBD1 (5 bases). CDR1 is SGHTA, CDR2 FQGNSA, per germline. V lost 2 bases, J lost 1 base, and 11 bases lay in between. The CDR3 has 15 residues. CDR3 bases: TGTGCCAGCAGCTTATTGGGAAGGGGGAACACTGAAGCTTTCTTT. Its protein is CASSLLGRGNTEAFF. The whole variable domain, remainder taken from reference TRBV7-2 and TRBJ1-1, is GAGVSQSPSNKVTEKGKDVELRCDPISGHTALYWYRQSLGQGLEFLIYFQGNSAPDKSGLPSDRFSAERTGGSVSTLTIQRTQQEDSAVYLCASSLLGRGNTEAFFGQGTRLTVV.

This clone was seen only a few times. This chain's CDR3 is CASTGGYGKNIQYF. The CDR3 coding sequence is TGTGCCAGTACGGGGGGTTATGGCAAAAACATTCAGTACTTC. The chain has TRBV19 and TRBJ2-4; 7 bases align to TRBD2. The germline V gene encodes CDR1 LNHDA and CDR2 SQIVND (reference sequence). Germline trimming cut 7 bases from V and 3 bases from J; bases unmatched to any gene: 6. The CDR3 covers 14 residues.

The chain couples TRBV20-1 to TRBJ1-5; 7 bases are shared with TRBD1. This CDR3 is 10 amino acids long. Germline V gene data show CDR1 as DFQATT and CDR2 as SNEGSKA (reference sequence). DNA of the CDR3: TGCAGCCAGGGGGATCAGCCCCAGCATTTT. This encodes CSQGDQPQHF.

This clone was counted between two and nine times. The chain is built from TRBV30 and TRBJ2-1; the match to TRBD1 covers 9 bases. The J segment lost 15 bases and the V segment lost 8 bases, leaving 17 bases of the junction unmatched. This CDR3 is 13 amino acids long. CDR1 is GTSNPN, CDR2 SVGIG, per germline (reference sequence). CDR3 nucleotide sequence: TGTGCCGGGTCAACGACAGGGGGAATGAGCCGGTTCTTC. This translates into CAGSTTGGMSRFF.

This clone was seen only a few times. V and J are TRBV30 and TRBJ2-3; TRBD1 agrees at 8 bases. CDR1 and CDR2 (germline): GTSNPN, SVGIG (reference sequence). The V segment lost 2 bases and the J segment 5 bases; nucleotides outside the gene matches: 6. This CDR3 spans 14 amino acids. CDR3 nucleotide sequence: TGTGCCTGGAGTCTGACAGGGGTTGGAGATACGCAGTATTTT. Amino acid sequence: CAWSLTGVGDTQYF.

This sequence joins TRBV27 and TRBJ2-7; 7 positions match TRBD1. V trimming: 4 bases; J trimming: 2 bases; junction bases outside the gene matches: 2. There are 13 residues in the CDR3. The germline gives CDR1 MNHEY, CDR2 SMNVEV (reference sequence). The CDR3 is CASSWDRPYEQYF. CDR3 DNA sequence: TGTGCCAGCAGTTGGGACAGACCCTACGAGCAGTACTTC.

V usage is TRBV13 and J usage is TRBJ2-7, with TRBD2 as a possible D gene (5 bases). CDR1 PRHDT and CDR2 FYEKMQ come from the germline V gene (reference sequence). This CDR3 is built from 14 residues. Deletions cut 8 bases from V and 7 bases from J, with 21 bases between. CDR3 loop: CASHWTASSGEQYF. The DNA of the CDR3 is TGTGCCAGCCATTGGACGGCTTCTTCGGGGGAGCAGTACTTC.

This clone was observed a handful of times. The rearrangement links TRBV7-9 to TRBJ1-6, with D possibly being TRBD1 (6 bases). The germline V gene has CDR1 SEHNR and CDR2 FQNEAQ (reference sequence). V was trimmed by 3 bases and J by 6 bases, leaving 12 bases between them. This CDR3 comprises 15 residues. The CDR3 DNA follows: TGTGCCAGCAGCTTTAGCGACAGGATTAATTCACCCCTCCACTTT. This sequence encodes CASSFSDRINSPLHF.

The gene calls are TRBV15 and TRBJ2-7; TRBD2 agrees at 8 bases. The CDR3 loop spans 15 amino acids. Trimming cost V 3 bases and J 7 bases; bases outside gene matches: 11. Germline V lookup: CDR1 LNHNV, CDR2 YYDKDF (reference sequence). The CDR3 loop reads CATSSRRLASQEQYF. CDR3 sequence (DNA): TGTGCCACCAGCAGTCGAAGACTAGCGTCACAAGAGCAGTACTTC. The full variable domain, with the rest looked up from reference TRBV15 and TRBJ2-7, is DAMVIQNPRYQVTQFGKPVTLSCSQTLNHNVMYWYQQKSSQAPKLLFHYYDKDFNNEADTPDNFQSRRPNTSFCFLDIRSPGLGDTAMYLCATSSRRLASQEQYFGPGTRLTVT.

The table lists this clone with a few counts. J is TRBJ1-1 and V is TRBV11-2; D perhaps matches TRBD1 (5 bases). The CDR3 contains 14 residues. The V end was cut by 5 bases, the J end by 1 base, with 11 bases between. Germline V gives CDR1 SGHAT, CDR2 FQNNGV. The CDR3 here is CASSRGLANTEAFF. The DNA for the CDR3 is TGTGCCAGCAGCCGGGGACTCGCGAACACTGAAGCTTTCTTT.

The rearrangement uses TRBV6-1 and TRBJ2-3; 11 bases line up with TRBD2. Trimming cost V 3 bases and J 7 bases; bases outside gene matches: 9. There are 16 residues in the CDR3. CDR1 is MNHNS and CDR2 is SASEGT in the germline V gene. The CDR3 nucleotides are TGTGCCAGCAGTGACCCTAGCGGGGGGACATCGCATACGCAGTATTTT. Translation: CASSDPSGGTSHTQYF.

About this clone: This specimen includes other DNA sequences encoding the same CDR3. This chain joins TRBV11-2 and TRBJ2-7; D is perhaps TRBD1 (6 bases). Germline V gene data show CDR1 as SGHAT and CDR2 as FQNNGV. The V gene lost 6 bases and the J gene lost 6 bases, with 9 bases spanning the gap. CDR3 length: 11 residues. CDR3 bases: TGTGCCAGCAGGAGGGGGAGCGAGCAGTACTTC. Amino acid sequence: CASRRGSEQYF.